This T cell receptor beta chain is drawn from a study of blood T cell repertoires in COVID-19. This clone was seen only once. Germline V lookup: CDR1 LNHNV, CDR2 YYDKDF (reference sequence). The CDR3 length is 15 residues. V lost 0 bases, J lost 0 bases, and 6 bases lay in between. Original data processing: Amplifying reference gene primers gave estimates of nucleated cell counts. TCRdb's table, derived via immunoSEQ multiplex PCR, lists solely in-frame clones and lacks some. V and J calls and clone size are given by that table; D and trimming were obtained from the DNA. The table lists about 210,000 clones, about nine tenths of them singletons.

The receptor was derived from a young man with active or convalescent COVID-19. J is TRBJ1-3 and V is TRBV15; D gene unclear. The sequencing input was peripheral blood. The CDR3 loop is CATSRDPNSGNTIYF. The CDR3 nucleotides are TGTGCCACCAGCAGAGATCCCAACTCTGGAAACACCATATATTTT.